The next 18 T cell receptor beta chains were all read from a single sample in a study of cytomegalovirus exposure and HLA in healthy donors. With 60 Vbeta and 13 Jbeta primers, the PCR was carried out. The method was immunoSEQ multiplex PCR; TCRdb's version includes in-frame clones alone and lacks a portion of them. The specimen's table records some 70,000 clones. Sequenced input: PBMCs. The receptor set was obtained from a man aged 35 to 55 in good health and CMV-seronegative.

V and J are TRBV11-3 and TRBJ2-1, with 9 nucleotides matching TRBD2. This CDR3 has 16 residues. Germline lookup yields CDR1 SGHNT and CDR2 YENEEA. After removal of 5 bases from V and 9 bases from J, the junction contained 14 bases not matched to a gene. The CDR3 region has the DNA TGTGCCAGCAGCGCAAACGAACTTAGCGGGAGAAGTGAGCAGTTCTTC. It encodes CASSANELSGRSEQFF.

The chain recombines TRBV10-3 with TRBJ2-7; 13 nucleotides align to TRBD2. Germline CDR1 ENHRY, CDR2 SYGVKD. V lost 3 bases and J lost 6; bases outside the gene matches: 8. CDR3 size: 16 residues. CDR3 sequence: CAISDLRTSGGIEQYF. The CDR3 nucleotides read TGTGCCATCAGTGATTTAAGGACTAGCGGGGGTATCGAGCAGTACTTC.

The chain couples TRBV28 to TRBJ1-3, with D possibly TRBD1 on 5 matching bases. CDR1 and CDR2 from the germline V gene are MDHEN and SYDVKM. V lost 7 bases, J lost 0 bases, and 19 bases lay in between. This CDR3 spans 17 amino acids. The chain's CDR3 is CASIPPNFGGSGNTIYF. The CDR3 DNA follows: TGTGCCAGCATCCCACCCAATTTCGGGGGCTCTGGAAACACCATATATTTT.

Concerning this clone itself: Other nucleotide sequences from this sample produce the same CDR3. The chain uses TRBV5-1 and TRBJ2-7, with TRBD2 matching 7 bases. CDR3 length equals 14 residues. Germline trimming cut 2 bases from V and 0 bases from J; bases unmatched to any gene: 2. Looked up from germline, CDR1 is SGHRS and CDR2 is YFSETQ. CDR3 DNA sequence: TGCGCCAGCAGCTTTGGCGGGAGCTCCTACGAGCAGTACTTC. Encoded protein: CASSFGGSSYEQYF.

The CDR3 coding sequence is TGTGCCAGCAGCCCCCAGGGGATCACCACAGATACGCAGTATTTT. Translation gives CASSPQGITTDTQYF. This sequence joins TRBV7-9 and TRBJ2-3; maybe TRBD1 (6 bases). CDR1 and CDR2 (germline): SEHNR, FQNEAQ (reference sequence). Trimming cost V 5 bases and J 2 bases, with 14 bases left between them. The CDR3 extends over 15 amino acids. The full variable domain, completed using reference TRBV7-9 and TRBJ2-3, is DTGVSQNPRHKITKRGQNVTFRCDPISEHNRLYWYRQTLGQGPEFLTYFQNEAQLEKSRLLSDRFSAERPKGSFSTLEIQRTEQGDSAMYLCASSPQGITTDTQYFGPGTRLTVL.

This rearrangement joins TRBV6-1 to TRBJ1-1; D ambiguous. The CDR3 has 16 residues. CDR1 is MNHNS and CDR2 is SASEGT in the germline V gene. V gave up 4 bases and J gave up 0 bases, with 15 bases separating them. The CDR3 here is CASSVQQPIMNTEAFF. In DNA form, the CDR3 reads TGTGCCAGCAGTGTACAGCAACCTATCATGAACACTGAAGCTTTCTTT.

V gene TRBV7-2 combines with J gene TRBJ2-2; 8 positions agree with TRBD2. V gave up 5 bases and J gave up 1 base; unmatched junction bases: 3. Germline CDR1 is SGHTA and CDR2 is FQGNSA. The CDR3 is 15 residues long. The CDR3 nucleotides are TGTGCCAGCAGCCTTACTAGCGGGAACACCGGGGAGCTGTTTTTT. It is translated as CASSLTSGNTGELFF.

CDR3 DNA: TGCGCCAGCAGCTTCGGGTACAGGGGAAGGAATGAGCAGTTCTTC. It is translated as CASSFGYRGRNEQFF. The V gene is TRBV5-1, the J gene TRBJ2-1; 7 bases fit TRBD1. Germline V gives CDR1 SGHRS, CDR2 YFSETQ. Losses at the gene ends were 2 bases for V and 7 bases for J; bases not matched to a gene: 9. There are 15 residues in the CDR3.

The J gene is TRBJ1-4, the V gene TRBV18, with D unresolved. The V end was cut by 3 bases, the J end by 5 bases, with 13 bases between. In germline, CDR1 is KGHSH, CDR2 LQKENI. The CDR3 spans 15 residues. In nucleotides, the CDR3 is TGTGCCAGCTCACCCGCGGAGGGTTCAAATGAAAAACTGTTTTTT. Its protein is CASSPAEGSNEKLFF.

The V and J genes are TRBV11-3 and TRBJ2-1; TRBD1 matches 8 bases. After removal of 5 bases from V and 2 bases from J, the junction contained 8 bases not matched to a gene. In germline, CDR1 is SGHNT, CDR2 YENEEA. This CDR3 has 16 residues. CDR3 loop: CASSGRGQGTYNEQFF. As DNA, the CDR3 is TGTGCCAGCAGCGGCCGAGGACAGGGAACCTACAATGAGCAGTTCTTC.

V is TRBV6-4 and J is TRBJ2-3, with TRBD2 matching 10 bases. V dropped 0 bases and J dropped 2; count of bases not matched to a gene: 2. Germline values: CDR1 MRHNA, CDR2 SNTAGT. CDR3 length: 16 amino acids. The chain's CDR3 is CASSDSSGGFTDTQYF. CDR3 sequence (DNA): TGTGCCAGCAGTGACTCTAGCGGGGGGTTCACAGATACGCAGTATTTT.

A remark on this clone: At one of its ends the junction is not consistent with the germline gene, which may arise from a read error. This sequence joins TRBV6-5 and TRBJ2-6; D remains ambiguous. Germline V CDR1 and CDR2: MNHEY, SVGAGI. The CDR3 is made up of 16 amino acids. CDR3 amino acids: CAGSLTHRSGANVLTF. For the CDR3, the DNA is TGTGCCGGCAGTTTAACTCATAGATCTGGGGCCAACGTCCTGACTTTC.

V is TRBV6-5 and J is TRBJ2-1; tentative D call: TRBD1 (5 bases). The V end lost 5 bases, the J end lost 5 bases, and 16 bases lay between the germline ends. The CDR3 runs to 15 residues. The germline V gene has CDR1 MNHEY and CDR2 SVGAGI. The chain's CDR3 is CASSGGHGINNEQFF. The CDR3 nucleotides are TGTGCCAGCAGTGGCGGACACGGTATAAACAATGAGCAGTTCTTC.

The chain uses TRBV19 and TRBJ1-2, with D perhaps TRBD1 (6 bases). Trimming removed 5 bases from V and 1 base from J, with 17 bases in between. There are 16 residues in the CDR3. Germline CDR1 and CDR2: LNHDA and SQIVND (reference sequence). CDR3 DNA sequence: TGTGCCAGTAGTGGAGCGACAGGTGACCTTAACTATGGCTACACCTTC. Encoded protein: CASSGATGDLNYGYTF. The variable domain in full, completed from reference TRBV19 and TRBJ1-2, reads DGGITQSPKYLFRKEGQNVTLSCEQNLNHDAMYWYRQDPGQGLRLIYYSQIVNDFQKGDIAEGYSVSREKKESFPLTVTSAQKNPTAFYLCASSGATGDLNYGYTFGSGTRLTVV.

CDR3 nucleotides: TGCGCCAGCAGCCAAGATGCCCGGGGGGAACAACTGTTTTTT. Protein product: CASSQDARGEQLFF. The rearrangement links TRBV4-3 to TRBJ1-4; perhaps TRBD1 as D (5 bases). The germline V gene has CDR1 LGHNA and CDR2 YSLEER. The length of the CDR3 is 14 residues. Trimming took 0 bases from V and 12 from J, leaving 14 bases between them.

The J gene is TRBJ2-5, the V gene TRBV7-7, with TRBD2 matching 9 bases. Losses at the gene ends were 4 bases for V and 4 bases for J; bases not matched to a gene: 4. The CDR3 length is 14 residues. In germline, CDR1 is SSHAT, CDR2 FNYEAQ (reference sequence). The CDR3 loop reads CASSSGLAAETQYF. The CDR3 DNA sequence: TGTGCCAGCAGCTCGGGACTAGCTGCAGAGACCCAGTACTTC.

The rearrangement joins TRBV11-2 to TRBJ1-2; D unclear. Trimming took off 0 bases at V and 4 bases at J, with 6 bases between the two ends. This CDR3 comprises 13 residues. In germline, CDR1 is SGHAT, CDR2 FQNNGV. This CDR3 reads CASSLDRGYGYTF. DNA of the CDR3: TGTGCCAGCAGCTTAGATCGGGGCTATGGCTACACCTTC.

The rearrangement links TRBV11-2 to TRBJ2-7, with no clear D. Trimming stripped 5 bases from V and 0 bases from J, with 17 bases between. The V gene's germline CDR1 is SGHAT and CDR2 FQNNGV. The CDR3 is 16 amino acids. CDR3 nucleotide sequence: TGTGCCAGCAGCCCCATTCACAGAATAAGCTCCTACGAGCAGTACTTC. Its translation is CASSPIHRISSYEQYF.